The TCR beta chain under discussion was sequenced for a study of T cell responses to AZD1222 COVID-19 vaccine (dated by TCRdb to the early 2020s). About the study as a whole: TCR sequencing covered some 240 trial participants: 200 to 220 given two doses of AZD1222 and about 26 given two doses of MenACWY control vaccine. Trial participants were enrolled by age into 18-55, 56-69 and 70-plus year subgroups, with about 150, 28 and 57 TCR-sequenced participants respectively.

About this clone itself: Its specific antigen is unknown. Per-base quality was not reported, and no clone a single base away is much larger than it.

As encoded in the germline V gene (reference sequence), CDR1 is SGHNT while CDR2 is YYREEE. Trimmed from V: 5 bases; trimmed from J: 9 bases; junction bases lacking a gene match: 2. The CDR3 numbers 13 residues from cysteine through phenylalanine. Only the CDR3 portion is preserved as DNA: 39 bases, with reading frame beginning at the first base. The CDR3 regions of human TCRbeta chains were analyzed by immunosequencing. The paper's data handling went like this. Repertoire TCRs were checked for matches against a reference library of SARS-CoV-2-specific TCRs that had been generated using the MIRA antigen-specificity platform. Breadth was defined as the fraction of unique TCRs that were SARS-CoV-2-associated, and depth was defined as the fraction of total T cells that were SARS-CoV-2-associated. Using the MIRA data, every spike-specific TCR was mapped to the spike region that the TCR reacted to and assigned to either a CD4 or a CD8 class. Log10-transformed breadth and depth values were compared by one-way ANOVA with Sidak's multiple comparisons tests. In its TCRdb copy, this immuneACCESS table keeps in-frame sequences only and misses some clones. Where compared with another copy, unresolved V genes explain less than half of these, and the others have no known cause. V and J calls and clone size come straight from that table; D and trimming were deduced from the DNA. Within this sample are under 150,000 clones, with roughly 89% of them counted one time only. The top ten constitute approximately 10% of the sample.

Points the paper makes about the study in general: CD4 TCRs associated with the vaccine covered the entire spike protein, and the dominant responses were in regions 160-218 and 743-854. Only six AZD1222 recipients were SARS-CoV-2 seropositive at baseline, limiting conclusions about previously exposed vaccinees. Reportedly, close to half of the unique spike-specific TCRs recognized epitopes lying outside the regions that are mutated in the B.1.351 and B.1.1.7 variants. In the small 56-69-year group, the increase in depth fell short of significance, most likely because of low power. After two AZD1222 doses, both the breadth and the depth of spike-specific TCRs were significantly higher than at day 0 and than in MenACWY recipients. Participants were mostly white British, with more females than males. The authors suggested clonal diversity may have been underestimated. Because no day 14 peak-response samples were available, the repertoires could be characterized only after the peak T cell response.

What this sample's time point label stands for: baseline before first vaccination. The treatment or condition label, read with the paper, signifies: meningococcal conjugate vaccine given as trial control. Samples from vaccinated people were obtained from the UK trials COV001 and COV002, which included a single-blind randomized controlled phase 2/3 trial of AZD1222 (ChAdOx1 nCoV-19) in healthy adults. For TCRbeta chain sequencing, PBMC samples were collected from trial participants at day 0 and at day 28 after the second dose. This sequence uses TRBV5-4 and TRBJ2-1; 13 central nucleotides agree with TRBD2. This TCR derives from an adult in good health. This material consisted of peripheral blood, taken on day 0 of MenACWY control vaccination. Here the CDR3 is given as CASRLAGGIEQFF. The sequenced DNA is TGTGCCAGCAGACTAGCGGGAGGGATTGAGCAGTTCTTC.